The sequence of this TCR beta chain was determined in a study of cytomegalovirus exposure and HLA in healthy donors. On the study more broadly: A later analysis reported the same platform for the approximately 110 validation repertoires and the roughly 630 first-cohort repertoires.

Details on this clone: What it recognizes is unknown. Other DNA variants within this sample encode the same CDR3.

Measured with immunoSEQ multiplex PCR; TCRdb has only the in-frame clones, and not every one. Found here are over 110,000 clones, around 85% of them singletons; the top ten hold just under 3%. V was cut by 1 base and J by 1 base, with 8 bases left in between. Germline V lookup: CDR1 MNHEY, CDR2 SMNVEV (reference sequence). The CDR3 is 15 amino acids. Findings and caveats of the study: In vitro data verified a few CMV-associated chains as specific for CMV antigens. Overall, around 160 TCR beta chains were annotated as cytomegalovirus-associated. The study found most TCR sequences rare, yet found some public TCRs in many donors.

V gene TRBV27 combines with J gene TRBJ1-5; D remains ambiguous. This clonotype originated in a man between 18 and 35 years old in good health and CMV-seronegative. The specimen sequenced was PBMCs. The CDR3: CASSLYGVSNQPQHF. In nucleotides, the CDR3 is TGTGCCAGCAGTTTATACGGGGTAAGCAATCAGCCCCAGCATTTT.